This TCR beta chain was captured in a study of T-cell memory formation after mild COVID-19. Across the study: The two donors had largely donor-specific TCR clusters.

Broader study findings: Later expanders leaned CD4+, whereas clones that contracted between day 15 and 85 were balanced CD4/CD8. Whether second-wave clones peaking at day 37 were SARS-CoV-2 specific went unconfirmed.

This clonotype was found a few times. Its antigen is unknown. V lost 6 bases to trimming and J lost 2 bases, with 20 bases between them. The CDR3 spans 17 residues. 5'RACE with constant-segment primers yielded barcoded, UMI-tagged TCR alpha and TCR beta cDNA libraries. Each CDR3 protein is one row after TCRdb ran MiXCR on the 5' RACE reads. The table has around 340,000 distinct CDR3 sequences, around 14% seen once. The J gene is TRBJ2-1, the V gene TRBV12-3 or TRBV12-4, with D tentatively TRBD2 (7 bases). This clonotype was sampled from a young man who had mild COVID-19 (a few samples of this study predate the infection). Cell type and time point are not known. Sequenced input: PBMCs or a T cell subset sorted from them (not recorded which). CDR3 loop: CASSQFARGATYNEQFF. The DNA of the CDR3 is TGTGCCAGCAGCCAGTTCGCTCGGGGGGCGACCTACAATGAGCAGTTCTTC.